Given below is one TCR beta chain in context. These data come from a study of blood T cell repertoires in COVID-19. Whole-study context: The United States, Italy and Spain supplied acute and convalescent COVID-19 samples. T cells, B-cell-depleted T cells, or PBMCs supplied cDNA or gDNA.

In the original workflow: Amplifying reference gene primers gave estimates of nucleated cell counts. Profiled with immunoSEQ multiplex PCR; TCRdb holds only in-frame clones, not every one. V, J and clone size derive from that table, while D and trimming were established from the DNA sequence. The repertoire holds around 160,000 clones, with around 84% as singletons. The J segment lost 5 bases and the V segment lost 3 bases, leaving 17 bases of the junction unmatched. This CDR3 has 18 amino acids. Germline V lookup: CDR1 GTSNPN, CDR2 SVGIG (reference sequence). The V gene is TRBV30, the J gene TRBJ1-2, with 11 positions matching TRBD1. Sequencing was done on a sample of peripheral blood. The TCR comes from a woman at least 80 years old with acute or convalescent COVID-19. CDR3 DNA sequence: TGTGCCTGGAGACCAGGTCCCCAGGACAGGGGGCATCTTTATGGCTACACCTTC. Its translation is CAWRPGPQDRGHLYGYTF.